These 4 T cell receptor beta chains were sequenced from one sample in a study of T-cell reconstitution after alpha-beta-depleted transplantation in children (dated by TCRdb to 2016 to 2017). Library construction relied on PCR. The instrument given in TCRdb is Illumina HiSeq 2500. To normalize quantification of the TCRbeta repertoire, the TCR libraries were built with molecular barcoding that relied on unique molecular identifiers. In TCRdb, the public reads were trimmed at Q25 with fastp and aligned with MiXCR, with productive beta chains retained. Each entry is one CDR3 protein sequence, shown with its most common DNA and genes. The sample has about 440,000 distinct CDR3 sequences on record, approximately 42% of them singletons. The ten largest clonotypes hold roughly 27% of the sample. What this sample's treatment or condition label stands for: allogeneic hematopoietic cell transplantation with graft depleted of TCRalphabeta T cells and CD19 B cells.

The sequencing here drew on PBMCs, taken before TCRalphabeta/CD19-depleted stem cell transplant. The receptors shown here come from a girl aged 2 to 9 with aplastic anemia, due to receive a stem cell transplant.

V is TRBV29-1 and J is TRBJ2-5, with D uncertain. V shed 6 bases and J shed 3 bases, with 14 bases lying between them. The CDR3 consists of 13 residues. Germline V gene sequence: CDR1 SQVTM, CDR2 ANQGSEA. As DNA, the CDR3 is TGCAGCGTCTTAGGACCCTCCGAAGAGACCCAGTACTTC. Translated, it gives CSVLGPSEETQYF.

The V call is TRBV24-1, the J call TRBJ2-5; weak D call: TRBD2 (6 bases). This CDR3 has 13 amino acids. Germline V gene sequence: CDR1 KGHDR, CDR2 SFDVKD. V dropped 7 bases and J dropped 4 bases, with 12 bases sitting between them. The CDR3 loop reads CATSPAGIETQYF. CDR3 nucleotide sequence: TGTGCCACCAGCCCGGCGGGAATAGAGACCCAGTACTTC.

This clonotype was recorded a few times. V gene TRBV27 combines with J gene TRBJ2-7; 10 nucleotides match TRBD2. This CDR3 comprises 15 residues. Per germline, CDR1 MNHEY and CDR2 SMNVEV (reference sequence). J gave up 7 bases and V 5 bases, and 11 bases lay outside the gene matches. CDR3 sequence (DNA): TGTGCCAGCAGTCCCTTGGGGACTAGCGACGGGGAGCAGTACTTC. It encodes CASSPLGTSDGEQYF.

The chain's CDR3 is CSARDRGRGPKNEQFF. Written as DNA, the CDR3 is TGCAGTGCTAGAGATCGCGGCAGGGGGCCAAAGAATGAGCAGTTCTTC. This chain uses TRBV20-1 with TRBJ2-1; 8 nucleotides match TRBD1. CDR1 and CDR2 (germline): DFQATT, SNEGSKA (reference sequence). Trimming cost V 0 bases and J 7 bases; bases outside gene matches: 11. The CDR3 has 16 amino acids.